Below are 20 T cell receptor beta chains sequenced from a single sample in a study of blood T cell repertoires in COVID-19. Repertoires were generated with immunoSEQ multiplex PCR, while TCRdb's copy carries only in-frame clones and drops some. The repertoire consists of roughly 70,000 clones, with about 88% occurring once and the leading ten covering approximately 1.5%. Sequenced sample: peripheral blood. The receptors derive from a man aged 50 to 59 with acute or convalescent COVID-19.

The V gene is TRBV27, the J gene TRBJ2-1; perhaps TRBD1 as D (6 bases). Germline assignment: CDR1 MNHEY and CDR2 SMNVEV (reference sequence). This CDR3 comprises 16 residues. Trimming took 7 bases from V and 3 from J, leaving 19 bases between them. The CDR3 sequence is CASKDDSGAYYNEQFF. For the CDR3, the DNA is TGTGCCAGCAAGGACGATTCAGGGGCGTACTACAATGAGCAGTTCTTC.

The chain has TRBV7-9 and TRBJ2-3; D is possibly TRBD1 (5 bases). CDR3 length equals 15 residues. Per the germline V gene, CDR1 is SEHNR and CDR2 is FQNEAQ (reference sequence). Trimming pared 7 bases from V and 0 bases from J, leaving 14 bases between. CDR3 residues: CASKTTGPSTDTQYF. Here the CDR3 DNA reads TGTGCCAGCAAAACAACAGGACCTAGCACAGATACGCAGTATTTT.

The chain employs TRBV6-1 and TRBJ1-5; tentatively, D is TRBD1 (6 bases). The germline V and J ends were trimmed by 3 bases and 5 bases, with 8 bases remaining between them. This CDR3 has 13 amino acids. Germline CDR1 MNHNS, CDR2 SASEGT. The CDR3 sequence: CASSEGADQPQHF. Written as DNA, the CDR3 is TGTGCCAGCAGTGAGGGGGCGGATCAGCCCCAGCATTTT.

The rearrangement joins TRBV5-1 to TRBJ2-2; D is unresolved. The germline V gene has CDR1 SGHRS and CDR2 YFSETQ. This CDR3 has 15 residues. Trimming cost V 4 bases and J 5 bases, with 15 bases left between them. The CDR3 DNA sequence: TGCGCCAGCAGCGCTCGAACTAACCCGACCGGGGAGCTGTTTTTT. It is translated as CASSARTNPTGELFF.

The rearrangement uses TRBV7-2 and TRBJ2-5, with D possibly TRBD2 on 5 matching bases. Germline CDR1 reads SGHTA; CDR2 reads FQGNSA. Trimming stripped 1 base from V and 5 bases from J, with 11 bases between. The CDR3 contains 14 residues. CDR3 nucleotide sequence: TGTGCCAGCAGCTTAGGAGGGTTCCGGGAGACCCAGTACTTC. The encoded protein is CASSLGGFRETQYF.

The CDR3 nucleotides read TGTGCCAGCAGTTACTCCAGGGACAGGGGGCACTACGAGCAGTACGTC. Translating gives CASSYSRDRGHYEQYV. V and J are TRBV6-2 or TRBV6-3 and TRBJ2-7, with 12 bases that match TRBD1. Germline V gene lookup returns CDR1 MNHEY and CDR2 SVGEGT. V was clipped by 0 bases and J by 3 bases; unmatched bases: 3. This CDR3 is 16 amino acids long.

The chain couples TRBV10-3 to TRBJ2-2; D may be TRBD1 (5 bases). This CDR3 is built from 17 residues. Germline values: CDR1 ENHRY, CDR2 SYGVKD. Deletions cut 3 bases from V and 0 bases from J, with 14 bases between. The CDR3 DNA reads as TGTGCCATCAGTGAAGTTCTTGACAGCTCGAACACCGGGGAGCTGTTTTTT. Protein: CAISEVLDSSNTGELFF.

V gene TRBV7-2 combines with J gene TRBJ1-6; D is undetermined. Looked up from germline, CDR1 is SGHTA and CDR2 is FQGNSA. Trimming removed 2 bases at V and 8 bases at J, with 10 bases between. The CDR3 contains 14 residues. The CDR3 DNA is TGTGCCAGCAGCTTAACGTTGGAGGATTCACCCCTCCACTTT. The encoded protein is CASSLTLEDSPLHF.

This clone has just one count. The V and J genes are TRBV7-9 and TRBJ1-2; the D gene is possibly TRBD1 (6 bases). Germline V gene lookup returns CDR1 SEHNR and CDR2 FQNEAQ (reference sequence). The CDR3 totals 14 residues. Trimming took 5 bases from V and 1 from J, leaving 11 bases between them. The CDR3 is CASSPKGVNYGYTF. In DNA, the CDR3 is TGTGCCAGCAGCCCCAAGGGGGTTAACTATGGCTACACCTTC.

The chain carries TRBV5-1 and TRBJ2-3, with TRBD1 matching 8 bases. With V trimmed by 0 bases and J by 2 bases, 5 bases remained unmatched. The V gene's germline CDR1 is SGHRS and CDR2 YFSETQ. The CDR3 is 16 amino acids. Written as DNA, the CDR3 is TGCGCCAGCAGCTTGGGGCAGGGGGCGAACACAGATACGCAGTATTTT. This encodes CASSLGQGANTDTQYF.

The gene calls are TRBV6-6 and TRBJ2-5; D uncertain. CDR3 length: 12 residues. Between the trimmed V and J ends, which lost 2 bases and 3 bases, there was a span of 4 bases. The V gene's germline CDR1 is MNHNY and CDR2 SVGAGI (reference sequence). The CDR3 protein is CASSYPKETQYF. CDR3 nucleotides: TGTGCCAGCAGTTACCCAAAAGAGACCCAGTACTTC.

This clone was counted once. The chain joins TRBV27 to TRBJ2-3, with D possibly TRBD2 on 6 matching bases. There are 19 residues in the CDR3. From germline, CDR1 is MNHEY and CDR2 SMNVEV (reference sequence). The V gene lost 6 bases and the J gene lost 0 bases, with 25 bases spanning the gap. DNA of the CDR3: TGTGCCAGCAGCCGATCCGCCGGGGTTAGCGGTCCTAGCACAGATACGCAGTATTTT. It specifies CASSRSAGVSGPSTDTQYF.

The chain uses TRBV11-3 and TRBJ2-3; 7 bases match TRBD2. The CDR3 runs 15 residues. The V gene's germline CDR1 is SGHNT and CDR2 YENEEA. Germline trimming cut 5 bases from V and 4 bases from J; bases unmatched to any gene: 9. As DNA, the CDR3 is TGTGCCAGCAGCACAGAGGAGGGAGGGGCAGATACGCAGTATTTT. This translates into CASSTEEGGADTQYF.

The rearrangement joins TRBV18 to TRBJ1-4, with 7 positions matching TRBD1. The junction had 7 bases not matched to a gene; V was cut back by 4 bases and J by 8 bases. CDR3 length: 14 residues. Germline values: CDR1 KGHSH, CDR2 LQKENI. DNA of the CDR3: TGTGCCAGCTCACGACGACAGGGCGAAGAAAAACTGTTTTTT. This gives the protein CASSRRQGEEKLFF.

A single count supports this clone. V and J are TRBV27 and TRBJ1-5, with a tentative D call TRBD1 (6 bases). The CDR3 runs 15 residues. Between the trimmed V and J ends, which lost 1 base and 4 bases, there was a span of 11 bases. Germline-derived CDR1 and CDR2 are MNHEY and SMNVEV (reference sequence). CDR3 sequence (DNA): TGTGCCAGCAGTTTATTTCTGGACAGAAATCAGCCCCAGCATTTT. Translating it yields CASSLFLDRNQPQHF.

The rearrangement links TRBV18 to TRBJ1-1; D might be TRBD1 (5 bases). Trimming took off 3 bases at V and 1 base at J, with 9 bases between the two ends. Germline V gives CDR1 KGHSH, CDR2 LQKENI. The CDR3 consists of 14 residues. This CDR3 is CASSPLQENTEAFF. The CDR3 DNA reads as TGTGCCAGCTCACCCTTACAGGAGAACACTGAAGCTTTCTTT.

The gene calls are TRBV4-2 and TRBJ2-7, with D possibly TRBD2 on 6 matching bases. V was pared by 0 bases and J by 3 bases, with 12 bases between. CDR3 length: 15 amino acids. The V gene's germline CDR1 is LGHNA and CDR2 YNFKEQ. The CDR3 DNA sequence: TGTGCCAGCAGCCAAGAGGTTAGCGGATACTACGAGCAGTACGTC. It is translated as CASSQEVSGYYEQYV.

This chain joins TRBV27 and TRBJ1-1; TRBD1 is a possible D gene (6 bases). Germline V gene data show CDR1 as MNHEY and CDR2 as SMNVEV (reference sequence). V was pared by 2 bases and J by 5 bases, with 21 bases between. This CDR3 is built from 17 residues. The CDR3 nucleotides read TGTGCCAGCAGTTTAGGGCGTTTCGGGGGGGCGCTGACTGAAGCTTTCTTT. This sequence encodes CASSLGRFGGALTEAFF.

This rearrangement joins TRBV25-1 to TRBJ1-2, with D possibly being TRBD1 (6 bases). Germline loops: CDR1 MGHDK, CDR2 SYGVNS. Trimming stripped 4 bases from V and 4 bases from J, with 7 bases between. This CDR3 has 12 amino acids. In DNA form, the CDR3 reads TGTGCCAGCAGTGGGACAGTCTATGGCTACACCTTC. Translation: CASSGTVYGYTF.

The rearrangement joins TRBV4-1 to TRBJ1-1; 9 bases match TRBD1. Germline V gives CDR1 MGHRA, CDR2 YSYEKL. Losses at the gene ends were 7 bases for V and 1 base for J; bases not matched to a gene: 10. The CDR3 extends over 16 amino acids. CDR3 coding DNA: TGCGCCAGCAAAAACCTGCCGGGACAGGGGAACACTGAAGCTTTCTTT. Amino acids: CASKNLPGQGNTEAFF.